The sequence of this TCR beta chain was determined in a study of shared clonotypes between healthy human individuals. Assay: immunoSEQ multiplex PCR; the TCRdb copy retains only in-frame clones and omits some. Of about 1 million clones in the sample, roughly 74% were seen once. The sample consisted of memory CD4+ T cells from PBMCs. Described subset: CD45RA-negative fraction. The receptor was isolated from a man between 18 and 29 years old in good health. Some clones in this sample may be carry-over from other donors' samples.

The CDR3 nucleotides read TGTGCCAGCAGCTTGCAAGGGGCCAACTATGGCTACACCTTC. Its translation is CASSLQGANYGYTF. The chain has TRBV7-2 and TRBJ1-2; the D gene is possibly TRBD1 (5 bases). There are 14 residues in the CDR3. V was cut by 3 bases and J by 2 bases, with 10 bases left in between. CDR1 SGHTA and CDR2 FQGNSA come from the germline V gene.